The rows below give T cell receptor beta chains drawn from one sample of a study of identical twins. TCRdb itself ran the 5' RACE reads through MiXCR, one entry per CDR3 protein. Altogether 600,000 to 800,000 distinct CDR3 sequences are present, about 20% being singletons, with the ten largest covering 4% to 4.5%. The same data also contributed to another study, on T cells expressing NK-cell markers.

Sequencing used PBMCs. These receptor sequences come from a woman younger than 30 in good health. Both conserved end residues are part of each CDR3. A D gene is named only where the DNA matches it firmly. Size tells how often a clone was seen (once, few, many) or the class of an expanded clone, and some rows leave it out.

few | . | TRBJ1-6 | TRBV6-1 | CASSLGIYNSPLHF | TGTGCCAGCAGTCTGGGGATTTATAATTCACCCCTCCACTTT
. | . | TRBJ2-3 | TRBV24-1 | CATSDGGLTTDTQYF | TGTGCCACCAGTGATGGAGGACTTACCACAGATACGCAGTATTTT
few | . | TRBJ1-2 | TRBV10-3 | CAITRSPGIDYGYTF | TGTGCCATCACCAGATCCCCAGGTATCGACTATGGCTACACCTTC
few | TRBD2 | TRBJ2-1 | TRBV7-2 | CASSLTSGIYNEQFF | TGTGCCAGCAGCCTTACTAGCGGGATTTACAATGAGCAGTTCTTC
. | . | TRBJ1-2 | TRBV12-3/TRBV12-4 | CASLLGWGGYTF | TGTGCCAGCCTACTAGGGTGGGGTGGCTACACCTTC
. | TRBD2 | TRBJ2-3 | TRBV4-3 | CASSQGGLAGLSNAQYF | TGCGCCAGCAGCCAAGGAGGACTAGCGGGGCTATCGAATGCGCAGTATTTT
. | TRBD1 | TRBJ2-5 | TRBV6-5 | CASSYWTGITETQYF | TGTGCCAGCAGTTACTGGACAGGGATTACGGAGACCCAGTACTTC
few | . | TRBJ2-5 | TRBV20-1 | CSARDQSVQGLRETQYF | TGCAGTGCTAGAGACCAAAGCGTCCAGGGGCTAAGAGAGACCCAGTACTTC
many | . | TRBJ2-5 | TRBV20-1 | CSAHPGDGTQYF | TGCAGTGCCCATCCCGGGGACGGTACCCAGTACTTC
many | TRBD2 | TRBJ2-1 | TRBV4-3 | CASSQGLAGGPHEQFF | TGCGCCAGCAGCCAGGGGCTAGCGGGAGGGCCACATGAGCAGTTCTTC
. | . | TRBJ2-2 | TRBV6-2/TRBV6-3 | CASSYLNSNTGELFF | TGTGCCAGCAGTTACTTAAACTCCAACACCGGGGAGCTGTTTTTT
. | . | TRBJ2-7 | TRBV24-1 | CATRAPAAWEQYF | TGTGCCACCAGAGCCCCAGCGGCGTGGGAGCAGTACTTC
many | . | TRBJ2-3 | TRBV7-9 | CASSLRRAVDTQYF | TGTGCCAGCAGCTTAAGGCGGGCGGTGGATACGCAGTATTTT
. | TRBD1 | TRBJ1-2 | TRBV12-3/TRBV12-4 | CASRQQGWGGYTF | TGTGCCAGCAGACAACAGGGGTGGGGTGGCTACACCTTC
few | . | TRBJ1-6 | TRBV12-3/TRBV12-4 | CASSQDVRRGYNSPLHF | TGTGCCAGCAGTCAAGACGTACGAAGGGGGTATAATTCACCCCTCCACTTT
. | TRBD1 | TRBJ2-5 | TRBV12-3/TRBV12-4 | CASSRAGGETQYF | TGTGCCAGCAGTCGAGCAGGGGGAGAGACCCAGTACTTC
. | . | TRBJ2-7 | TRBV9 | CASSVGPGAVYEQYF | TGTGCCAGCAGCGTAGGCCCAGGGGCCGTTTACGAGCAGTACTTC
. | TRBD1 | TRBJ2-3 | TRBV20-1 | CSATPDRGPRDTQYF | TGCAGTGCTACTCCCGACAGGGGGCCCCGAGATACGCAGTATTTT
few | . | TRBJ2-1 | TRBV12-3/TRBV12-4 | CASEDYNEQFF | TGTGCCAGCGAGGACTACAATGAGCAGTTCTTC
. | . | TRBJ2-1 | TRBV6-5 | CASSSPSQGGPYNEQFF | TGTGCCAGCAGTTCCCCCAGCCAGGGGGGGCCCTACAATGAGCAGTTCTTC
once | . | TRBJ1-5 | TRBV27 | CASSLNPGRGQPQHF | TGTGCCAGCAGTTTGAATCCAGGGCGTGGGCAGCCCCAGCATTTT
. | . | TRBJ2-3 | TRBV20-1 | CSARKGASTDTQYF | TGCAGTGCTAGGAAGGGCGCGAGCACAGATACGCAGTATTTT
few | TRBD2 | TRBJ2-7 | TRBV29-1 | CSVASGGAYEQYF | TGCAGCGTTGCTAGCGGGGGGGCTTACGAGCAGTACTTC
. | TRBD2 | TRBJ2-1 | TRBV12-3/TRBV12-4 | CASSDHLAGGEQFF | TGTGCCAGCAGCGACCATCTGGCGGGGGGCGAGCAGTTCTTC
. | TRBD2 | TRBJ2-4 | TRBV7-8 | CASSGSSGRANIQYF | TGTGCCAGCAGCGGGAGTAGCGGGAGGGCCAACATTCAGTACTTC
. | . | TRBJ2-7 | TRBV25-1 | CASSGYRAGEQYF | TGTGCCAGCAGTGGCTACAGGGCCGGAGAGCAGTACTTC
. | . | TRBJ2-5 | TRBV5-1 | CASSYQRSETQYF | TGCGCCAGCAGCTACCAGCGAAGCGAGACCCAGTACTTC
. | . | TRBJ2-1 | TRBV29-1 | CSVAPLNEQFF | TGCAGCGTTGCCCCCTTGAATGAGCAGTTCTTC
few | . | TRBJ1-3 | TRBV29-1 | CSVESGYSGNTIYF | TGCAGCGTTGAATCCGGGTACTCTGGAAACACCATATATTTT
. | TRBD2 | TRBJ2-1 | TRBV20-1 | CSARQTGTSGSNEQFF | TGCAGTGCTAGACAAACCGGGACTAGCGGTTCCAATGAGCAGTTCTTC
many | . | TRBJ2-7 | TRBV12-3/TRBV12-4 | CASSLGADEQYF | TGTGCCAGCAGTTTAGGGGCCGACGAGCAGTACTTC
. | . | TRBJ2-7 | TRBV12-3/TRBV12-4 | CASSWQDGVSEQYF | TGTGCCAGCAGCTGGCAAGATGGGGTGTCCGAGCAGTACTTC
. | . | TRBJ2-3 | TRBV15 | CATSRPSQGTDTQYF | TGTGCCACCAGCAGACCCTCCCAGGGAACAGATACGCAGTATTTT
few | . | TRBJ2-3 | TRBV5-6 | CASSPGGSDTQYF | TGTGCCAGCAGCCCCGGAGGTTCCGATACGCAGTATTTT
many | . | TRBJ2-6 | TRBV6-1 | CASSANGGGVSGANVLTF | TGTGCCAGCAGTGCTAATGGAGGGGGCGTATCCGGGGCCAACGTCCTGACTTTC
. | . | TRBJ2-2 | TRBV9 | CASSPTTNTGELFF | TGTGCCAGCAGCCCCACAACGAACACCGGGGAGCTGTTTTTT
few | . | TRBJ2-1 | TRBV9 | CASSGDLLYEQFF | TGTGCCAGCAGCGGGGACCTTTTGTATGAGCAGTTCTTC
. | . | TRBJ2-7 | TRBV6-1 | CASTSPGLGSYEQYF | TGTGCCAGCACATCACCGGGACTTGGATCCTACGAGCAGTACTTC
. | . | TRBJ2-5 | TRBV25-1 | CASSWLETQYF | TGTGCCAGCAGTTGGTTGGAGACCCAGTACTTC
. | TRBD1 | TRBJ2-3 | TRBV11-2 | CASSRRGTDTDTQYF | TGTGCCAGCAGCCGAAGGGGGACAGACACAGATACGCAGTATTTT
. | . | TRBJ2-4 | TRBV3-1 | CASSPGANIQYF | TGTGCCAGCAGTCCAGGGGCGAACATTCAGTACTTC
. | . | TRBJ2-2 | TRBV6-5 | CASSYRPGGELFF | TGTGCCAGCAGTTACCGACCTGGCGGGGAGCTGTTTTTT
once | . | TRBJ2-7 | TRBV6-1 | CASSENPGTYYEQYF | TGTGCCAGCAGTGAAAACCCCGGGACATACTACGAGCAGTACTTC
. | . | TRBJ2-7 | TRBV20-1 | CSATGLVYEQYF | TGCAGTGCCACGGGACTCGTCTACGAGCAGTACTTC
. | TRBD2 | TRBJ2-5 | TRBV9 | CASSVGRETSETQYF | TGTGCCAGCAGCGTAGGGCGGGAGACTTCAGAGACCCAGTACTTC
few | . | TRBJ1-6 | TRBV7-6 | CASSLRDADNSPLHF | TGTGCCAGCAGCCTCCGGGACGCGGATAATTCACCCCTCCACTTT
few | . | TRBJ2-5 | TRBV9 | CASSVQGSEEETQYF | TGTGCCAGCAGCGTGCAGGGGTCGGAGGAAGAGACCCAGTACTTC
. | . | TRBJ1-2 | TRBV6-1 | CASSQTGRDNYGYTF | TGTGCCAGCAGTCAAACAGGGAGGGACAACTATGGCTACACCTTC
. | TRBD2 | TRBJ2-7 | TRBV6-5 | CASSYSASGGPTYEQYF | TGTGCCAGCAGTTACTCGGCTAGCGGGGGCCCAACCTACGAGCAGTACTTC
few | . | TRBJ2-5 | TRBV5-6 | CASSLGPSQETQYF | TGTGCCAGCAGCTTAGGACCCTCACAAGAGACCCAGTACTTC
few | TRBD1 | TRBJ2-5 | TRBV7-7 | CASSFDLGTAQETQYF | TGTGCCAGCAGCTTCGACCTCGGGACAGCTCAAGAGACCCAGTACTTC
. | . | TRBJ2-3 | TRBV7-8 | CASSLTRAIIADTQYF | TGTGCCAGCAGCTTAACCAGGGCAATTATTGCAGATACGCAGTATTTT
. | . | TRBJ2-7 | TRBV7-9 | CASSFERAPSYEQYF | TGTGCCAGCAGCTTTGAGCGGGCGCCCTCCTACGAGCAGTACTTC
. | . | TRBJ1-2 | TRBV20-1 | CSASRGELGYTF | TGCAGTGCTAGCCGGGGGGAATTGGGCTACACCTTC
few | TRBD1 | TRBJ2-7 | TRBV7-9 | CASRRQGGSYEQYF | TGTGCCAGCAGGAGACAGGGTGGCTCCTACGAGCAGTACTTC